The sequence of this T cell receptor beta chain was determined in a study of cytomegalovirus exposure and HLA in healthy donors. The PCR was carried out with 60 Vbeta primers and 13 Jbeta primers. TCRdb's copy holds only in-frame clones and misses some; the assay was immunoSEQ multiplex PCR. Of some 170,000 clones listed, roughly 87% are singletons. Study-level findings and limits: The presence/absence work took it that sequencing depth was about the same across donors.

Comment on this clone: Its antigen is still unknown.

The sample was PBMCs. This TCR derives from a woman aged 25-40 years in good health and CMV-seronegative.

In DNA, the CDR3 is TGTGCCAGCAGCCCCTACCTCTCTGGGGCCAACGTCCTGACTTTC. It specifies CASSPYLSGANVLTF. The J gene is TRBJ2-6, the V gene TRBV11-2, with D uncertain. Trimming took off 5 bases at V and 0 bases at J, with 8 bases between the two ends. Per the germline V gene, CDR1 is SGHAT and CDR2 is FQNNGV. CDR3 length equals 15 residues. Together with reference TRBV11-2 and TRBJ2-6, the CDR3 gives the full variable domain: EAGVAQSPRYKIIEKRQSVAFWCNPISGHATLYWYQQILGQGPKLLIQFQNNGVVDDSQLPKDRFSAERLKGVDSTLKIQPAKLEDSAVYLCASSPYLSGANVLTFGAGSRLTVL.